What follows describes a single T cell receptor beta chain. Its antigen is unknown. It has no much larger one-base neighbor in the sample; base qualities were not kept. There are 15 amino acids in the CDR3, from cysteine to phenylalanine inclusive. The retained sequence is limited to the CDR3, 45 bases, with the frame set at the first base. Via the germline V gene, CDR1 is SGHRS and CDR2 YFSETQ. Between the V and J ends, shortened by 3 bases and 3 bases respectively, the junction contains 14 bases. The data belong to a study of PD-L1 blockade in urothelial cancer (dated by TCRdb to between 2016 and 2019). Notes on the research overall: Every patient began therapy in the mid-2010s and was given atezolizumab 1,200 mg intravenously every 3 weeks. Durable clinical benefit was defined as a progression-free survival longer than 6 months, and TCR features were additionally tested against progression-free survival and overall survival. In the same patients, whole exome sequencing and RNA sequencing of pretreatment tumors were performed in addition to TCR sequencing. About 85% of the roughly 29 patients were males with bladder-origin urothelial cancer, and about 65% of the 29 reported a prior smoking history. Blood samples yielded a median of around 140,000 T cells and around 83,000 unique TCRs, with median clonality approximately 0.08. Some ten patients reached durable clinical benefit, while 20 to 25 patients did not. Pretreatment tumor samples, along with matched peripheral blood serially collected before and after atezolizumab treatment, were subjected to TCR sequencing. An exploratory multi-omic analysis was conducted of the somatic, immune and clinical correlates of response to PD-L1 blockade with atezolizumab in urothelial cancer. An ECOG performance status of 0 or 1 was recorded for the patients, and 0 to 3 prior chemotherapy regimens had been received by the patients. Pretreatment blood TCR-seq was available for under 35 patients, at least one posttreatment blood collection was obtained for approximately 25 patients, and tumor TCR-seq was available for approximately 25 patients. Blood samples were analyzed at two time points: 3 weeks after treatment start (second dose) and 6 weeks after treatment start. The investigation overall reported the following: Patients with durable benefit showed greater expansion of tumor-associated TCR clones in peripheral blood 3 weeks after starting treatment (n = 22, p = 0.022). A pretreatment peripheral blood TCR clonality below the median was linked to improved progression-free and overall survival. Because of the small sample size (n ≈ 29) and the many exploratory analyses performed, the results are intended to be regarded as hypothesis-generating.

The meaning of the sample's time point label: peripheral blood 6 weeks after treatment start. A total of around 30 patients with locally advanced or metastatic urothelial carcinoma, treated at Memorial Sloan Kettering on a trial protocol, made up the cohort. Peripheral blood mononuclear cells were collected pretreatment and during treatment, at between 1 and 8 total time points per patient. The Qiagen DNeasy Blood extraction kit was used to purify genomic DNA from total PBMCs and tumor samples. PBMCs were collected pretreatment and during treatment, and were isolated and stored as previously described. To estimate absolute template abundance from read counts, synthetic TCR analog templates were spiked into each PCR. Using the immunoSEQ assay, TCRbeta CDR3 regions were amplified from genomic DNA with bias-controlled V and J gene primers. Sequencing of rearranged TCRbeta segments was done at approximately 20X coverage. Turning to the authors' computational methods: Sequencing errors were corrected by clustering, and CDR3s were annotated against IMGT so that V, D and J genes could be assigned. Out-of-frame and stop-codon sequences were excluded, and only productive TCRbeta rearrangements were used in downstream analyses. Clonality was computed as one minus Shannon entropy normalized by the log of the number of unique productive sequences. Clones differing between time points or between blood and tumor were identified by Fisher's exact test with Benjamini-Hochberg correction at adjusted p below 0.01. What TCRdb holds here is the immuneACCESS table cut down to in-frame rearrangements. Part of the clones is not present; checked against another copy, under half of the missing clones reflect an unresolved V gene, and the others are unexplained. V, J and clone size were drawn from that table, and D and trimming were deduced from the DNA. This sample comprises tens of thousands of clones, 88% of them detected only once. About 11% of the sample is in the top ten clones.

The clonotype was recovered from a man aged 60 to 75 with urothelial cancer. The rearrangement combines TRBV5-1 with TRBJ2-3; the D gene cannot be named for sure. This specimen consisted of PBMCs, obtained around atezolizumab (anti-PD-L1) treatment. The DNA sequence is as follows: TGCGCCAGCAGCTACCAGAGCGTCCGGACAGATACGCAGTATTTT. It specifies CASSYQSVRTDTQYF. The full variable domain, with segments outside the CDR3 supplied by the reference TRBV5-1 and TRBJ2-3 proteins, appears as KAGVTQTPRYLIKTRGQQVTLSCSPISGHRSVSWYQQTPGQGLQFLFEYFSETQRNKGNFPGRFSGRQFSNSRSEMNVSTLELGDSALYLCASSYQSVRTDTQYFGPGTRLTVL.